Described below is a single T cell receptor beta chain sequence and its context. Under the authors' procedure: Reference gene primer amplification in the assay estimated nucleated cell counts. Produced via immunoSEQ multiplex PCR; TCRdb's table is partial and in-frame only. V and J calls and clone size are as listed in that table; D and trimming were resolved from the DNA. The sample includes around 170,000 clones, roughly four fifths of them seen just once. This sample stems from a study of blood T cell repertoires in COVID-19. Study overall: The origin of the acute and convalescent COVID-19 samples was the United States, Italy and Spain. PBMCs, B-cell-depleted T cells, or T cells provided the cDNA or gDNA that made up the material.

Seattle enrolled patients during active infection and tracked them longitudinally. The receptor was isolated from a woman between 65 and 79 years old with COVID-19, enrolled during active disease. The sample taken for sequencing was peripheral blood.

The chain's CDR3 is CASSPPRLRPTYEQYF. In DNA form, the CDR3 reads TGTGCCAGCAGCCCACCAAGACTAAGGCCGACCTACGAGCAGTACTTC. The gene calls are TRBV11-3 and TRBJ2-7; a possible D gene is TRBD2 (5 bases). Between the trimmed V and J ends, which lost 5 bases and 2 bases, there was a span of 19 bases. The CDR3 is 16 residues long. CDR1 is SGHNT, CDR2 YENEEA, per germline.